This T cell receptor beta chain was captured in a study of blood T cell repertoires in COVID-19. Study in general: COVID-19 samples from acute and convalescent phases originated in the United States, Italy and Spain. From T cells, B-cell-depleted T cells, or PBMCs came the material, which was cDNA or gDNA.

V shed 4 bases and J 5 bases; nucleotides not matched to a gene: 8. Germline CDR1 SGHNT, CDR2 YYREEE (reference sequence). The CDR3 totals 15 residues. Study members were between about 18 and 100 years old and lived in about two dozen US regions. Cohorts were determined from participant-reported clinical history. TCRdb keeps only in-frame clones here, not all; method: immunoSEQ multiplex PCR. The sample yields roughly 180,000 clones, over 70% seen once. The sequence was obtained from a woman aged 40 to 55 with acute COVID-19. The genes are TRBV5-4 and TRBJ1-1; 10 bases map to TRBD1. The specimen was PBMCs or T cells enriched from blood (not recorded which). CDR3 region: CASSLWDRGVTEAFF. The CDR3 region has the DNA TGTGCCAGCAGCCTTTGGGACAGGGGAGTAACTGAAGCTTTCTTT. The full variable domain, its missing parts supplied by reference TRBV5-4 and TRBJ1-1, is ETGVTQSPTHLIKTRGQQVTLRCSSQSGHNTVSWYQQALGQGPQFIFQYYREEENGRGNFPPRFSGLQFPNYSSELNVNALELDDSALYLCASSLWDRGVTEAFFGQGTRLTVV.